This is a list of T cell receptor beta chains from one sample in a study of T cell responses to AZD1222 COVID-19 vaccine. Measured with immunoSEQ multiplex PCR; TCRdb has only the in-frame clones, and not every one. The repertoire holds over 120,000 clones, with about 90% as singletons. Sequencing used peripheral blood, obtained on day 0 of AZD1222 vaccination. The receptors here all came from an adult in good health. Both conserved end residues are part of each CDR3. The order of the fields is clone size, V gene, CDR3 protein. The size of a clone is reported for some rows only, either as once, few or many, or as a class for expanded clones.

clone size: .; V gene: TRBV12-3/TRBV12-4; CDR3 protein: CASSSDRFTEAFF
clone size: few; V gene: TRBV5-4; CDR3 protein: CASSFNWGRSTEAFF
clone size: .; V gene: TRBV3-1/TRBV3-2; CDR3 protein: CASSQGLLGGTQYF
clone size: .; V gene: TRBV9; CDR3 protein: CASSVEGQGVNTIYF
clone size: .; V gene: TRBV19; CDR3 protein: CASSIDPGAIGYTF
clone size: once; V gene: TRBV5-1; CDR3 protein: CASSLGGAETEAFF
clone size: .; V gene: TRBV4-2; CDR3 protein: CASSQDLGGTANYEQYF
clone size: .; V gene: TRBV5-1; CDR3 protein: CASRPTSGGIYEQYF
clone size: .; V gene: TRBV5-1; CDR3 protein: CASSPHRDIGSGELFF
clone size: .; V gene: TRBV4-1; CDR3 protein: CASSRGTGLSNYGYTF
clone size: .; V gene: TRBV7-9; CDR3 protein: CASSPWGSGGQETQYF
clone size: .; V gene: TRBV5-1; CDR3 protein: CASGRGGSYNEQFF
clone size: .; V gene: TRBV30; CDR3 protein: CAWSVRPAQPQHF
clone size: .; V gene: TRBV10-2; CDR3 protein: CASSESRQGNYGYTF
clone size: .; V gene: TRBV6-1; CDR3 protein: CASSELGTRDNEQFF
clone size: .; V gene: TRBV27; CDR3 protein: CASSGNQRGGYNEQFF
clone size: .; V gene: TRBV28; CDR3 protein: CASSSPNGDEQYF
clone size: .; V gene: TRBV3-1/TRBV3-2; CDR3 protein: CASSTALMNTEAFF
clone size: few; V gene: TRBV7-7; CDR3 protein: CASSLGAAARDCEQYF
clone size: .; V gene: TRBV2; CDR3 protein: CASSVNRVNTEAFF
clone size: once; V gene: TRBV10-3; CDR3 protein: CAISESRLNEKLFF
clone size: .; V gene: TRBV5-6; CDR3 protein: CASSGRENYGYTF
clone size: .; V gene: TRBV2; CDR3 protein: CASSERQGREKLFF
clone size: .; V gene: TRBV30; CDR3 protein: CAWRGLGNEKLFF
clone size: .; V gene: TRBV4-2; CDR3 protein: CASSQGTTESNEQFF
clone size: .; V gene: TRBV18; CDR3 protein: CASSPPAGVGETQYF
clone size: .; V gene: TRBV15; CDR3 protein: CATSRAPAGYYGYTF
clone size: .; V gene: TRBV24-1; CDR3 protein: CARTTMGVRTGELFF
clone size: .; V gene: TRBV2; CDR3 protein: CASSGEDDNHEQFF
clone size: .; V gene: TRBV28; CDR3 protein: CASSFSAGLLEAFF
clone size: .; V gene: TRBV13; CDR3 protein: CASSLVKGEQYF
clone size: .; V gene: TRBV21-1; CDR3 protein: CASSSPPGDLTGELFF